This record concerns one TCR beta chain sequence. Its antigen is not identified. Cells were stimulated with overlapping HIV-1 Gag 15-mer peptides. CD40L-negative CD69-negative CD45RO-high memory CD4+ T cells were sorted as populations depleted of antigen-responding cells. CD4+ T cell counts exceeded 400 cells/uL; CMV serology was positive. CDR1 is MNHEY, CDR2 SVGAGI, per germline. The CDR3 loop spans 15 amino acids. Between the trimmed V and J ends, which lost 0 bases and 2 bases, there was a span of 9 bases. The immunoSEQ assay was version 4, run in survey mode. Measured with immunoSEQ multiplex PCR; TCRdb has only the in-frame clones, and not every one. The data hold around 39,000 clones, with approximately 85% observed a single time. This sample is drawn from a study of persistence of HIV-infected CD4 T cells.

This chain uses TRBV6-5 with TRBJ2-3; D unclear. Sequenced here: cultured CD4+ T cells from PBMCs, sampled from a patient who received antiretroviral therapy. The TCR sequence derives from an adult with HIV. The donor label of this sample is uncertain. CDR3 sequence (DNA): TGTGCCAGCAGTTACTCCGCCATTCACACAGATACGCAGTATTTT. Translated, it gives CASSYSAIHTDTQYF.